Below, 13 T cell receptor beta chains from the same sample are listed, as sequenced in a study of blood T cell repertoires in COVID-19. TCRdb's table, derived via immunoSEQ multiplex PCR, lists solely in-frame clones and lacks some. The data hold 200,000 to 300,000 clones, with roughly 84% observed a single time. Sequenced: peripheral blood. The receptors were gathered from a man aged 35 to 55 with acute or convalescent COVID-19.

This clone was counted between two and nine times. The rearrangement joins TRBV6-4 to TRBJ2-7; the match to TRBD1 covers 8 bases. CDR3 length: 13 amino acids. Germline V CDR1 and CDR2: MRHNA, SNTAGT. V gave up 6 bases and J gave up 7 bases; unmatched junction bases: 8. The CDR3 reads CASSHGTGGEQYF. DNA for the CDR3: TGTGCCAGCAGCCACGGGACAGGAGGGGAGCAGTACTTC.

V gene TRBV4-3 combines with J gene TRBJ2-2; 7 bases align to TRBD2. With V trimmed by 4 bases and J by 4 bases, 12 bases remained unmatched. The germline CDR1 and CDR2 sequences are LGHNA and YSLEER. There are 17 residues in the CDR3. The CDR3, as DNA: TGCGCCAGCAGCCGGCGGGTGGCGGGAGACGGCACCGGGGAGCTGTTTTTT. Translated, it gives CASSRRVAGDGTGELFF.

This clone was counted only a few times. The chain joins TRBV30 to TRBJ2-3; the match to TRBD2 covers 14 bases. In germline, CDR1 is GTSNPN, CDR2 SVGIG (reference sequence). This CDR3 has 19 residues. With 5 bases clipped from V and 0 bases from J, the junction kept 13 bases outside the gene matches. The CDR3 coding sequence is TGTGCCTGGTCAGCCGGGACTAGCGGGAGTTTTTCTAGCACAGATACGCAGTATTTT. Amino acid sequence: CAWSAGTSGSFSSTDTQYF. The full variable domain, completed using reference TRBV30 and TRBJ2-3, is SQTIHQWPATLVQPVGSPLSLECTVEGTSNPNLYWYRQAAGRGLQLLFYSVGIGQISSEVPQNLSASRPQDRQFILSSKKLLLSDSGFYLCAWSAGTSGSFSSTDTQYFGPGTRLTVL.

J is TRBJ2-1 and V is TRBV19; 10 nucleotides agree with TRBD2. CDR3 size: 16 residues. Per the germline V gene, CDR1 is LNHDA and CDR2 is SQIVND (reference sequence). The junction had 3 bases not matched to a gene; V was cut back by 1 base and J by 3 bases. CDR3 loop: CASSIGLAGVYNEQFF. The DNA for the CDR3 is TGTGCCAGTAGTATAGGGCTAGCGGGAGTCTACAATGAGCAGTTCTTC. The variable domain in full, completed from reference TRBV19 and TRBJ2-1, reads DGGITQSPKYLFRKEGQNVTLSCEQNLNHDAMYWYRQDPGQGLRLIYYSQIVNDFQKGDIAEGYSVSREKKESFPLTVTSAQKNPTAFYLCASSIGLAGVYNEQFFGPGTRLTVL.

V gene TRBV14 combines with J gene TRBJ2-1, with 10 bases that match TRBD2. This CDR3 has 15 residues. CDR1 and CDR2 from the germline V gene are SGHDN and FVKESK. Unmatched junction bases numbered 6, after V lost 6 bases and J lost 4 bases. The CDR3 DNA is TGTGCCAGCAGACGGACTAGCGGAGGTTACAATGAGCAGTTCTTC. It encodes CASRRTSGGYNEQFF.

The rearrangement uses TRBV11-3 and TRBJ1-1, with D unclear. This CDR3 contains 13 residues. Trimming took off 5 bases at V and 11 bases at J, with 18 bases between the two ends. Germline V lookup: CDR1 SGHNT, CDR2 YENEEA. CDR3 residues: CASSPGAGSEAFF. The DNA of the CDR3 is TGTGCCAGCAGCCCCGGAGCGGGGTCGGAGGCTTTCTTT.

DNA for the CDR3: TGTGCCAGCTCACCGCGCGCGGGAGACCCTGGGGCCAACGTCCTGACTTTC. As protein: CASSPRAGDPGANVLTF. The J gene is TRBJ2-6, the V gene TRBV18; 7 bases align to TRBD2. This CDR3 contains 17 residues. J lost 2 bases, V lost 3 bases, and 7 bases had no gene match. Germline values: CDR1 KGHSH, CDR2 LQKENI.

The V and J genes are TRBV5-1 and TRBJ1-1, with D perhaps TRBD1 (6 bases). The CDR3 runs to 14 residues. Trimming removed 0 bases at V and 7 bases at J, with 13 bases between. The germline CDR1 and CDR2 sequences are SGHRS and YFSETQ. The CDR3, as DNA: TGCGCCAGCAGCTTGGACAGGGTCAATGGTGAAGCTTTCTTT. Encoded protein: CASSLDRVNGEAFF.

This clone was seen a single time. The V and J genes are TRBV29-1 and TRBJ1-1; TRBD1 might be the D (5 bases). The CDR3 runs to 14 residues. Germline assignment: CDR1 SQVTM and CDR2 ANQGSEA. V was pared by 1 base and J by 1 base, with 10 bases between. The DNA of the CDR3 is TGCAGCGTTGAAGCGCAGGGAGGGAACACTGAAGCTTTCTTT. This codes for CSVEAQGGNTEAFF.

The chain carries TRBV9 and TRBJ2-7, with TRBD1 identical over 8 bases. Trimming at V came to 4 bases and at J to 5 bases, leaving 8 bases not matched to a gene. Germline CDR1 is SGDLS and CDR2 is YYNGEE. This CDR3 is built from 14 residues. The DNA for the CDR3 is TGTGCCAGCAGCCCCGGGACAGGAGCCCACGAGCAGTACTTC. Its protein product is CASSPGTGAHEQYF.

The chain uses TRBV10-3 and TRBJ2-7; D gene uncertain. The CDR3 contains 14 residues. Between the trimmed V and J ends, which lost 3 bases and 1 base, there was a span of 10 bases. CDR1 and CDR2 (germline): ENHRY, SYGVKD. CDR3 in DNA: TGTGCCATCAGTGATTCGTACAGTTCCTACGAGCAGTACTTC. Translating it yields CAISDSYSSYEQYF.

This rearrangement joins TRBV2 to TRBJ1-2, with a tentative D call TRBD1 (5 bases). The CDR3 has 13 residues. Trimming shortened V by 1 base and J by 4 bases, and 7 bases separated the two germline ends. From germline, CDR1 is SNHLY and CDR2 FYNNEI. CDR3 sequence reads: CASSEGRGYGYTF. The CDR3 DNA follows: TGTGCCAGCAGTGAAGGAAGGGGCTATGGCTACACCTTC. Using reference TRBV2 and TRBJ1-2 for the parts outside the CDR3, the full variable domain is EPEVTQTPSHQVTQMGQEVILRCVPISNHLYFYWYRQILGQKVEFLVSFYNNEISEKSEIFDDQFSVERPDGSNFTLKIRSTKLEDSAMYFCASSEGRGYGYTFGSGTRLTVV.

The CDR3: CASSYRPGTGELFF. The CDR3 DNA is TGTGCCAGCAGCTACCGCCCGGGCACCGGGGAGCTGTTTTTT. This chain links TRBV6-4 with TRBJ2-2; D gene uncertain. Per germline, CDR1 MRHNA and CDR2 SNTAGT. The CDR3 is made up of 14 amino acids. Trimming left V 6 bases short and J 4 bases short, with 12 bases between.